This T cell receptor beta chain comes out of a study of cytomegalovirus exposure and HLA in healthy donors (dated by TCRdb to about 2017). Study-level background: In an earlier analysis of roughly 500 of the donors, 276 Gb of sequence data and approximately 100 million unique TCR beta sequences from about 190 million T cells were reported. Donor age, sex, ethnicity and CMV serostatus were compiled together with the repertoire data. To predict cytomegalovirus infection status, the study brought together high-throughput TCR immunosequencing, statistical association of individual TCRs with disease status, and machine learning. Across roughly 420 genotyped donors of the cohort, an average of about 240,000 unique TCR beta nucleotide sequences per donor were sequenced, and roughly 20% of those sequences were non-productive. The study profiled the T cell repertoires of 666 subjects by immunosequencing and related them to cytomegalovirus serostatus. The genetic ancestry cluster associated with self-reported Caucasian donors included around four fifths of the roughly 400 genotyped donors. Typing coverage varied by locus: roughly 629-630 donors for A, B, C, DRB1 and DQB1; 522 for DQA1; nearly 610 for DPA1; roughly 450 for DPB1. Both class I and class II loci were covered by HLA typing, at four-digit resolution. A later genetic analysis took genome-wide SNP genotypes for about 55% of the 666 donors and used that subset as a discovery cohort. About 300 gigabases of sequencing data and approximately 91 million unique TCR sequences made up an early release that covered several hundred HLA-typed donors. All discovery cohort repertoires had been generated on a single sequencing platform. Several DR-DQ haplotypes were handled as single units for association and clustering, since linkage in the cohort was strong. An earlier analysis of 587 of the donors used high-throughput TCR beta sequencing to judge whether each TCR beta V gene segment behaved as functional or pseudogenic. The aim of the study was to test whether cataloging public T cell receptors could identify signatures of past pathogen exposure. Rather than using new phenotypic data, the later analysis identified candidate immune exposures from TCR beta sequences and from how often those sequences occurred across donors. A later analysis re-analyzed previously published TCR beta repertoires from about 730 donors and added high-resolution HLA genotyping to study TCR occurrence patterns. Along with the approximately 650-subject first cohort, a separate validation cohort of over a hundred different subjects was used. Overall study outcomes, separate from this receptor: Roughly uniform sequencing depth across donors was assumed in presence/absence analyses, although this assumption may not hold. The authors suggested that the approach could potentially be generalized to other disease states and immunological phenotypes. Some IMGT-functional V segments, including TRBV6-2 and TRBV6-3, could not be distinguished by the 87-base-pair reads and were therefore excluded. Most TCR sequences were observed very rarely across donors, whereas some public TCRs were present in many individuals. A later analysis reported that several top co-occurrence clusters appeared linked to parvovirus B19, influenza, CMV and Epstein-Barr virus. In a later analysis, TCR association rates were found to vary across HLA loci, with the most associated TCRs seen for DRB1 alleles and the fewest for HLA-C alleles. Because HLA typing was missing for some donors at each locus, association tests included only the typed subset. When HLA alleles, especially DR and DQ, strongly co-occurred, TCR associations were difficult to assign to individual alleles. According to a later genetic analysis, donors in an Asian-associated ancestry cluster had fewer N-insertions in productive TCRs than the approximately 670-donor mean. Over 15 rarely observed V segments, including chromosome 9 orphons, were excluded from the earlier analysis of some 590 of the donors because counts were too low. A further reported finding was that TCR beta sequences accurately predicted the HLA-A and HLA-B alleles for most subjects in the first cohort. In a later analysis, most CMV-associated TCR beta chains were found to appear HLA-restricted, with HLA associations seemingly driven largely by CMV exposure. A cluster of highly shared sequence variants was judged likely to represent a technical artifact of the sequencing pipeline. For the cohort, immune exposure information was limited to CMV serostatus. In an earlier analysis of 587 of the donors, most TCR beta V segments appeared in productive rearrangements about 87% or about 30% of the time, broadly matching IMGT annotations. The study gave a list of roughly 150 TCR beta chains associated with cytomegalovirus. In a later analysis, HLA-associated TCR beta chains were found to be more clonally expanded and to have lower generation probabilities than equally common non-associated chains. In vitro tests confirmed that a few of the cytomegalovirus-associated TCR beta chains recognize cytomegalovirus antigens. In a later analysis, over 15,000 TCR beta sequences were associated with specific HLA alleles at a false discovery rate of 0.05. A later genetic analysis associated a missense DCLRE1C variant with V-gene and J-gene trimming of TCR beta chains, and an independent cohort replicated the association. In both the original and validation cohorts, the classifier was reported to diagnose cytomegalovirus status with high specificity and sensitivity. In this cohort, only TCR beta chains were sequenced, and detectable features were limited by the absence of alpha or paired-chain data. Linkage disequilibrium might explain the correlated functional status among segregating V segments, but an unknown experimental factor could not be excluded.

The cohort was made up of approximately 670 healthy bone marrow donors. All cohort members were sampled while nominally healthy, although unrecorded immune exposures were likely present. The donor was CMV seropositive and belonged to the group of around 300 seropositive cohort members. Every donor gave a peripheral blood sample, and the peripheral blood mononuclear cells from that sample were used for TCR beta sequencing. Genomic DNA extraction from the blood cell samples was performed with the Qiagen DNeasy Blood Extraction Kit. Library construction relied on the immunoSEQ multiplex PCR assay. The multiplex PCR relied on a mix of 60 forward primers for TCR Vbeta segments and 13 reverse primers for TCR Jbeta segments. A multiplex PCR assay on genomic DNA amplified the CDR3 region of rearranged TCR beta genes. Amplified TCR beta libraries were sequenced as 87-base-pair reads on the Illumina HiSeq System. The source study handled its data this way. A later analysis counted tens of millions of unique TCR beta chains across the 550 to 700 repertoires, and around 9.9 million of these chains were shared by at least two donors. To remove PCR and sequencing errors, raw reads were error-corrected and collapsed into unique sequences using a nearest-neighbor algorithm that merged closely related sequences. V, D and J gene segments were assigned by aligning CDR3 sequences to IMGT reference sequences. For a sequence to be retained, a match of at least six nucleotides to both a V gene segment and a J gene segment was required. Rearrangements were called productive when the CDR3 lacked stop codons and stayed in frame with V and J; all others were non-productive. CDR3 was defined by IMGT convention, running from the second conserved V-encoded cysteine to the conserved J-encoded phenylalanine. The earlier analysis of 500 to 650 of the donors excluded any sequence lacking an unambiguous match to a single V gene segment. In an earlier analysis of 587 of the donors, V segments were called functional above 56.7% productive rearrangements and were called segregating when the between-donor standard deviation exceeded 5%. A statistical classification framework was developed to diagnose cytomegalovirus status using the catalog of TCR beta chain sequences. In a later analysis, V and J genes were assigned by comparing TCR nucleotide sequences against IMGT/GENE-DB human TR gene sequences. In a later analysis, CDR3 sequences and most-parsimonious VDJ recombination scenarios were assigned using the TCRdist pipeline. In a later analysis, each TCR beta chain was defined by its CDR3 amino acid sequence together with its V-gene family, and reads lacking a unique V-gene family were excluded. A later analysis removed roughly 590 highly shared, low-generation-probability nucleotide sequences to deal with suspected cross-contamination and a sequencing artifact. In a later analysis, a clonal expansion index for each public chain was calculated from normalized within-repertoire ranks of inferred template counts. In a later analysis, generation probabilities were computed using a VDJ recombination model fitted to out-of-frame rearrangements, and the results were checked against IGoR. A later analysis scored TCR-TCR, TCR-HLA and TCR-CMV co-occurrence with hypergeometric tests, applying a repertoire-size bias correction to TCR pairs. In a later analysis, false discovery rates were estimated by permuting HLA or CMV assignments 20 times. In a later analysis, co-occurring TCRs were grouped using DBSCAN, and TCRdist sequence similarity was added for clustering within HLA-allele-positive subsets. Repertoires with fewer than 30,000 or more than 120,000 public chains, plus five repertoires with anomalous nucleotide sharing, were excluded from co-occurrence clustering. TCRdb took this table from immuneACCESS and kept in-frame rearrangements with V and J called. Such tables lack part of the clones; where checked against another copy, unresolved V genes explain under half of the gap, and the rest is unexplained. V and J calls and clone size are those listed in that table; D and trimming were worked out from the DNA. For this sample there are under 200,000 clones; 82% appear just once. The ten largest clones capture around 1.5% of the sample.

Remarks on this clone: The target of this receptor is not known. Qualities for individual bases were not recorded, and no much larger clone is one base off.

Spanning cysteine to phenylalanine, the CDR3 consists of 12 amino acids. Only the CDR3 DNA is retained, 36 bases long and in frame from the first base. Trimming takes 6 bases off V and 6 bases off J; junction bases not matched to a gene: 4. Taken from the germline V gene, the CDR1 and CDR2 loops are SQVTM and ANQGSEA. The material sequenced was PBMCs. The V and J segments used are TRBV29-1 and TRBJ2-4; the central 8 bases match TRBD2. This sequence was found in a girl aged 10 to 17 in good health and CMV-seropositive. The DNA is TGCAGCGTGTTAGGACTAGCAAACATTCAGTACTTC. The translation is CSVLGLANIQYF.